A single sample gave rise to the 2 T cell receptor beta chains below, sequenced in a study of regulatory T cells in long-lasting Graves disease. Through Arm-PCR of CDR3 regions and iRepertoire HTBI primers, TCR beta libraries were built. TCRdb ran MiXCR on the multiplex PCR reads and lists one entry per CDR3 protein. The sample holds approximately 540,000 distinct CDR3 sequences; about 12% are singletons and the top ten take over 7%. Time point indicated: newly diagnosed GD, antithyroid drugs for less than 3 months. From RNA extracted from PBMCs, the TCR library was made. Another study also made use of these data, one on T cells in Graves' hyperthyroidism and ophthalmopathy.

Sequenced here: peripheral blood mononuclear cells (PBMCs), sampled at new diagnosis, from a patient treated with antithyroid drugs. The receptors here all came from a woman in her thirties with Graves disease.

With respect to this clonotype: This may come from a read error, since a much larger clone is one base off. The chain recombines TRBV27 with TRBJ1-5; a weak D match, TRBD1 (5 bases). CDR3 length equals 13 residues. The V end lost 10 bases, the J end lost 3 bases, and 13 bases lay between the germline ends. Looked up from germline, CDR1 is MNHEY and CDR2 is SMNVEV (reference sequence). The CDR3 here is CANAMGPNQPQHF. CDR3 in DNA: TGTGCCAATGCGATGGGACCCAATCAGCCCCAGCATTTT.

This clonotype was recorded many times. CDR3 nucleotides: TGTGCCAGCAGTTTAAGACAGTTCGATCAGCCCCAGCATTTT. Translation: CASSLRQFDQPQHF. The gene calls are TRBV27 and TRBJ1-5, with D maybe TRBD1 (5 bases). Germline CDR1 MNHEY, CDR2 SMNVEV (reference sequence). The CDR3 has 14 amino acids. Trimming left V 2 bases short and J 5 bases short, with 10 bases between.